The 27 T cell receptor beta chains listed next were all sequenced from one sample in a study of PD-L1 blockade in urothelial cancer. Some clones are missing from TCRdb's copy, which holds only in-frame ones; the method was immunoSEQ multiplex PCR. The sample records fewer than 50,000 clones, under 95% being singletons. Documented time point: peripheral blood 6 weeks after treatment start. Sequenced here: PBMCs, sampled around atezolizumab (anti-PD-L1) treatment. These receptors all come from a man aged 70 or older with urothelial cancer.

V usage is TRBV5-5 and J usage is TRBJ1-2; 7 nucleotides agree with TRBD1. The CDR3 spans 19 residues. V gave up 1 base and J gave up 2 bases; unmatched junction bases: 17. Germline CDR1 SGHKS, CDR2 YYEKEE (reference sequence). CDR3 bases: TGTGCCAGCAGCTTGTCGACAGGGATGGGGGCCATCGCGAACTATGGCTACACCTTC. The encoded protein is CASSLSTGMGAIANYGYTF.

For the CDR3, the DNA is TGTGCCAGCAGTTTATCGAGGGCAGACTCCTACAATGAGCAGTTCTTC. It specifies CASSLSRADSYNEQFF. The chain has TRBV27 and TRBJ2-1; D might be TRBD2 (5 bases). CDR3 length equals 16 residues. CDR1 is MNHEY and CDR2 is SMNVEV in the germline V gene (reference sequence). V shed 0 bases and J shed 0 bases, with 9 bases lying between them.

This clone appeared a few times. The rearrangement uses TRBV19 and TRBJ2-1, with 9 bases matching TRBD1. This CDR3 region has 14 residues. The junction had 5 bases not matched to a gene; V was cut back by 5 bases and J by 6 bases. CDR1 and CDR2 (germline): LNHDA, SQIVND (reference sequence). Written as DNA, the CDR3 is TGTGCCAGTAGTCCCGGGACAGGGAGCAATGAGCAGTTCTTC. It specifies CASSPGTGSNEQFF. The full variable domain, completed using reference TRBV19 and TRBJ2-1, is DGGITQSPKYLFRKEGQNVTLSCEQNLNHDAMYWYRQDPGQGLRLIYYSQIVNDFQKGDIAEGYSVSREKKESFPLTVTSAQKNPTAFYLCASSPGTGSNEQFFGPGTRLTVL.

The V gene is TRBV20-1, the J gene TRBJ2-7, with D possibly matching TRBD2 (5 bases). The CDR3 is made up of 11 amino acids. The V gene's germline CDR1 is DFQATT and CDR2 SNEGSKA (reference sequence). V was cut by 0 bases and J by 13 bases, with 13 bases left in between. CDR3 sequence reads: CSARDRGWSYF. For the CDR3, the DNA is TGCAGTGCTAGAGATAGAGGGTGGTCTTACTTC.

This chain joins TRBV5-1 and TRBJ2-7; TRBD2 matches 11 bases. The CDR3 totals 14 residues. J lost 6 bases, V lost 2 bases, and 4 bases had no gene match. The germline CDR1 and CDR2 sequences are SGHRS and YFSETQ. The CDR3 loop reads CASSLSGTSGEQYF. Here the CDR3 DNA reads TGCGCCAGCAGCTTATCCGGGACTAGCGGCGAGCAGTACTTC.

The chain uses TRBV9 and TRBJ2-3; D gene unclear. Germline V CDR1 and CDR2: SGDLS, YYNGEE. V dropped 3 bases and J dropped 5 bases, with 10 bases sitting between them. The CDR3 extends over 13 amino acids. CDR3 in DNA: TGTGCCAGCAGCGGGAGTCTGGTAGATACGCAGTATTTT. Translating gives CASSGSLVDTQYF.

The chain is built from TRBV5-1 and TRBJ1-1; D ambiguous. Germline values: CDR1 SGHRS, CDR2 YFSETQ. The CDR3 sequence is 14 residues long. Trimming removed 2 bases from V and 0 bases from J, with 8 bases in between. The CDR3 coding sequence is TGCGCCAGCAGCTTTTGGAGCATGAACACTGAAGCTTTCTTT. Its translation: CASSFWSMNTEAFF.

This rearrangement joins TRBV7-3 to TRBJ2-1, with 12 bases aligning to TRBD2. In germline, CDR1 is SGHTA, CDR2 FQGTGA. Germline trimming cut 5 bases from V and 4 bases from J; bases unmatched to any gene: 3. The length of the CDR3 is 15 residues. The CDR3 reads CASSPGLAGYNEQFF. CDR3 in DNA: TGTGCCAGCAGCCCGGGACTAGCGGGTTACAATGAGCAGTTCTTC. Supplemented by reference TRBV7-3 and TRBJ2-1, the full variable domain reads GAGVSQTPSNKVTEKGKYVELRCDPISGHTALYWYRQSLGQGPEFLIYFQGTGAADDSGLPNDRFFAVRPEGSVSTLKIQRTERGDSAVYLCASSPGLAGYNEQFFGPGTRLTVL.

The chain combines TRBV6-6 with TRBJ2-3; no firm D call. V was cut by 0 bases and J by 1 base, with 8 bases left in between. The CDR3 contains 15 residues. Germline CDR1 is MNHNY and CDR2 is SVGAGI (reference sequence). The CDR3 DNA reads as TGTGCCAGCAGTTACTCGGAGTTAGGCACAGATACGCAGTATTTT. It specifies CASSYSELGTDTQYF.

The chain has TRBV25-1 and TRBJ1-5, with TRBD1 as a possible D gene (6 bases). V was cut by 1 base and J by 6 bases, with 13 bases left in between. The CDR3 runs 15 residues. Germline lookup yields CDR1 MGHDK and CDR2 SYGVNS. The CDR3 is CASSESGGAGQPQHF. The CDR3 DNA is TGTGCCAGCAGTGAATCGGGGGGCGCCGGTCAGCCCCAGCATTTT.

The chain couples TRBV19 to TRBJ2-1; 9 nucleotides line up with TRBD2. Looked up from germline, CDR1 is LNHDA and CDR2 is SQIVND (reference sequence). CDR3 length: 17 residues. With 3 bases clipped from V and 4 bases from J, the junction kept 10 bases outside the gene matches. CDR3 region: CASSMASGISLYNEQFF. In DNA form, the CDR3 reads TGTGCCAGTAGTATGGCTAGCGGGATTTCCTTATACAATGAGCAGTTCTTC.

The count of this clone is one. V usage is TRBV5-1 and J usage is TRBJ1-2, with TRBD1 as a possible D gene (5 bases). The CDR3 extends over 11 amino acids. V was shortened by 0 bases and J by 8 bases, with 5 bases between the two germline ends. Germline V CDR1 and CDR2: SGHRS, YFSETQ. In DNA, the CDR3 is TGCGCCAGCAGCTTGGACAGGGGCTACACCTTC. Translation: CASSLDRGYTF.

This clone was counted a single time. The chain joins TRBV19 to TRBJ2-3; D is unresolved. V was pared by 1 base and J by 2 bases, with 7 bases between. Germline V gene data show CDR1 as LNHDA and CDR2 as SQIVND (reference sequence). The CDR3 is 14 residues long. CDR3 residues: CASSIGQSTDTQYF. The CDR3 nucleotides are TGTGCCAGTAGTATAGGGCAGTCCACAGATACGCAGTATTTT.

This chain links TRBV7-9 with TRBJ2-7; weak D call: TRBD2 (6 bases). The CDR3 loop spans 14 amino acids. Deletions cut 4 bases from V and 9 bases from J, with 19 bases between. CDR1 and CDR2 (germline): SEHNR, FQNEAQ (reference sequence). The CDR3 nucleotides read TGTGCCAGCAGCTCGCCGGGACTGAACTTGGCGCAGTACTTC. Translating it yields CASSSPGLNLAQYF.

This chain links TRBV5-1 with TRBJ2-7; maybe TRBD2 (6 bases). There are 15 residues in the CDR3. Trimming removed 3 bases from V and 0 bases from J, with 13 bases in between. Germline lookup yields CDR1 SGHRS and CDR2 YFSETQ. For the CDR3, the DNA is TGCGCCAGCAGCTCGGGACGGGGGAACTCCTACGAGCAGTACTTC. It is translated as CASSSGRGNSYEQYF.

This chain connects TRBV11-2 to TRBJ1-3; TRBD1 is a possible D gene (5 bases). Germline V lookup: CDR1 SGHAT, CDR2 FQNNGV. V was shortened by 3 bases and J by 0 bases, with 9 bases between the two germline ends. The CDR3 spans 15 residues. The CDR3 here is CASSFSGGSGNTIYF. The CDR3 coding sequence is TGTGCCAGCAGCTTCTCGGGGGGCTCTGGAAACACCATATATTTT.

V is TRBV20-1 and J is TRBJ2-1; no definite D call. V gave up 4 bases and J gave up 7 bases, with 8 bases separating them. The CDR3 sequence is 11 residues long. Germline assignment: CDR1 DFQATT and CDR2 SNEGSKA (reference sequence). As DNA, the CDR3 is TGCAGTGCTAACGCCCGGAATGAGCAGTTCTTC. Translation: CSANARNEQFF.

This chain connects TRBV2 to TRBJ2-2; 12 bases fit TRBD2. The CDR3 runs to 15 residues. Germline assignment: CDR1 SNHLY and CDR2 FYNNEI. V was clipped by 5 bases and J by 5 bases; unmatched bases: 3. CDR3 amino acids: CASSSGTSGTGELFF. CDR3 in DNA: TGTGCCAGCAGTTCCGGGACTAGCGGGACCGGGGAGCTGTTTTTT.

The genes are TRBV6-1 and TRBJ1-5; the match to TRBD1 covers 10 bases. Per the germline V gene, CDR1 is MNHNS and CDR2 is SASEGT. The CDR3 runs 15 residues. J was trimmed by 6 bases and V by 5 bases; bases with no gene match: 7. CDR3 protein: CASSSRDRGSQPQHF. DNA for the CDR3: TGTGCCAGCAGTTCCCGGGACAGGGGCAGTCAGCCCCAGCATTTT.

The V and J genes are TRBV6-5 and TRBJ2-7, with D possibly matching TRBD2 (5 bases). Trimming pared 6 bases from V and 0 bases from J, leaving 12 bases between. Germline values: CDR1 MNHEY, CDR2 SVGAGI. The CDR3 is 14 amino acids. The CDR3 coding sequence is TGTGCCAGCAGCCGGACTCAAAGCTCCTACGAGCAGTACTTC. Protein product: CASSRTQSSYEQYF.

The gene calls are TRBV25-1 and TRBJ1-2; D is possibly TRBD1 (5 bases). CDR1 and CDR2 from the germline V gene are MGHDK and SYGVNS. V gave up 1 base and J gave up 3 bases, with 9 bases separating them. The CDR3 consists of 14 residues. CDR3 coding DNA: TGTGCCAGCAGTGAATTTGACAGAGACTATGGCTACACCTTC. As protein: CASSEFDRDYGYTF.

This chain uses TRBV19 with TRBJ2-7, with 9 positions matching TRBD1. The CDR3 sequence is 16 residues long. J gave up 6 bases and V 5 bases, and 14 bases lay outside the gene matches. Germline V gene data show CDR1 as LNHDA and CDR2 as SQIVND (reference sequence). The CDR3, as DNA: TGTGCCAGTAGTGGCGGGACAGGGAGAGTCACCGGCGAGCAGTACTTC. Translation gives CASSGGTGRVTGEQYF.

V and J are TRBV5-4 and TRBJ2-1; 9 nucleotides align to TRBD2. The V segment lost 5 bases and the J segment 4 bases; nucleotides outside the gene matches: 4. This CDR3 contains 14 residues. Germline values: CDR1 SGHNT, CDR2 YYREEE (reference sequence). CDR3 loop: CASRGREGYNEQFF. The CDR3 region has the DNA TGTGCCAGCAGAGGGCGGGAGGGGTACAATGAGCAGTTCTTC.

In the case of this clone: This sample includes further DNA sequences coding for the same CDR3. The chain has TRBV18 and TRBJ2-3, with D perhaps TRBD2 (6 bases). CDR1 and CDR2 (germline): KGHSH, LQKENI. The V end was cut by 3 bases, the J end by 4 bases, with 8 bases between. CDR3 length: 13 residues. The CDR3 spells CASSPGTSDTQYF. The CDR3 region has the DNA TGTGCCAGCTCACCTGGGACTTCAGATACGCAGTATTTT.

The chain combines TRBV11-2 with TRBJ2-7; the match to TRBD1 covers 8 bases. The CDR3 spans 14 residues. Germline V lookup: CDR1 SGHAT, CDR2 FQNNGV. J was trimmed by 2 bases and V by 1 base; bases with no gene match: 1. The CDR3 bases are TGTGCCAGCAGCTTAGGGACAGGGCCCTACGAGCAGTACTTC. This codes for CASSLGTGPYEQYF.

V gene TRBV6-1 combines with J gene TRBJ2-3, with a tentative D call TRBD2 (6 bases). Looked up from germline, CDR1 is MNHNS and CDR2 is SASEGT. Trimming stripped 6 bases from V and 2 bases from J, with 9 bases between. The CDR3 covers 13 residues. In DNA, the CDR3 is TGTGCCAGCAGGCTAGCGTTCACAGATACGCAGTATTTT. This translates into CASRLAFTDTQYF.

The chain recombines TRBV12-5 with TRBJ2-5, with TRBD2 matching over 11 bases. Trimming removed 2 bases from V and 3 bases from J; junction bases left unmatched: 5. The CDR3 length is 16 residues. Germline assignment: CDR1 LGHNT and CDR2 FRNRAP. CDR3 sequence: CASGLLGTSGKETQYF. In DNA, the CDR3 is TGTGCTAGTGGTTTGCTTGGGACTAGCGGAAAAGAGACCCAGTACTTC.